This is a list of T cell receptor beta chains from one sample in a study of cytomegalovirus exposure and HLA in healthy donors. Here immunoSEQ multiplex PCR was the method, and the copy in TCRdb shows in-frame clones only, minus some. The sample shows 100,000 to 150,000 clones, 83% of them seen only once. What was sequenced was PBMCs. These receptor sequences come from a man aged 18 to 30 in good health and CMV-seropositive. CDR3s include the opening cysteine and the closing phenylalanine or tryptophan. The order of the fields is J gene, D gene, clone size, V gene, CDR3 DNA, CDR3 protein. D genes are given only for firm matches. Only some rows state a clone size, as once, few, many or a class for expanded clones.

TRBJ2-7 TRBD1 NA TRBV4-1 TGCGCCAGCAGCCAAGGGTTGCCGGGACAGGTGCCCTACGAGCAGTACTTC CASSQGLPGQVPYEQYF
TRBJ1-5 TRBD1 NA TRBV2 TGTGCCAGCACCCCGGGACAGAATCAGCCCCAGCATTTT CASTPGQNQPQHF
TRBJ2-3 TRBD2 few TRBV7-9 TGTGCCAGCAGAGAGAGCGGGGGGGAAGATACGCAGTATTTT CASRESGGEDTQYF
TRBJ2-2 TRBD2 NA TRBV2 TGTGCCAGCCAAGGACTAGCGGGGAAGTCCGGGGAGCTGTTTTTT CASQGLAGKSGELFF
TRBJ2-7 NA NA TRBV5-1 TGCGCCAGCAGCTTTGACAACTCCTACGAGCAGTACTTC CASSFDNSYEQYF
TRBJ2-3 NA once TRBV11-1 TGTGCCAGCAGCTGGGAGGACTATTCAAAGTATTTT CASSWEDYSKYF
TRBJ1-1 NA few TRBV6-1 TGTGCCAGCAGTGAAGCGCCAACAGAGAACACTGAAGCTTTCTTT CASSEAPTENTEAFF
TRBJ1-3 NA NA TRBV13 TGTGCCAGCAGCTCGACAGAAGGGAACTCTGGAAACACCATATATTTT CASSSTEGNSGNTIYF
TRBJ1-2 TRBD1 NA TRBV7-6 TGTGCCAGCAGCTTAGCAGACAGGGTAGAGGATGGCTACACCTTC CASSLADRVEDGYTF
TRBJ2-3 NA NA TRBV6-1 TGTGCCAGCAGTCGCGACGGGGGCACAGATACGCAGTATTTT CASSRDGGTDTQYF
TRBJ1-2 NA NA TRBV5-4 TGTGCCAGCAGTCCCACAGGGTTTAACTATGGCTACACCTTC CASSPTGFNYGYTF
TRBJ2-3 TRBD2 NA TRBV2 TGTGCCAGCAGCCTCCGGACTAGCGGGGCAGATACGCAGTATTTT CASSLRTSGADTQYF
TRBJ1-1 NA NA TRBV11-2 TGTGCCAGCAGCTATGGACAGTCCATGAACACTGAAGCTTTCTTT CASSYGQSMNTEAFF
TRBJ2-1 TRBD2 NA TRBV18 TGTGCCAGCTCACCACCCAATAGCGGGGGGAACAATGAGCAGTTCTTC CASSPPNSGGNNEQFF
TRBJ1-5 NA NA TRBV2 TGTGCCAGCAACCGGGACACGAATCAGCCCCAGCATTTT CASNRDTNQPQHF
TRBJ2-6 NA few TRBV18 TGTGCCAGTCGGGGGACGGCCAGGGTCCTATCCTCTGGGGCCAACGTCCTGACTTTC CASRGTARVLSSGANVLTF
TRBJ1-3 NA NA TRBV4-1 TGCGCCAGCAGCCAACCCCTTGGGGGCAGCTCTGGAAACACCATATATTTT CASSQPLGGSSGNTIYF
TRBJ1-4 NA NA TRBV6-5 TGTGCCAGCAGTTCGTATAATGAAAAACTGTTTTTT CASSSYNEKLFF
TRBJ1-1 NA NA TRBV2 TGTGCCAGCCGAGAACAGGACCGGATAGAAGCTTTCTTT CASREQDRIEAFF
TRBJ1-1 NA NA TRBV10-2 TGCGCCAGCAGTGAGTCCGGGGGAGTGATCACTGAAGCTTTCTTT CASSESGGVITEAFF
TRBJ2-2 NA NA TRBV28 TGTGCCAGCAGCCTACTTGGCACCGGGGAGCTGTTTTTT CASSLLGTGELFF
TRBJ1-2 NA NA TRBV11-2 TGTGCCAGCAGCTTAGATACCACCCGGGGGGGCTACACCTTC CASSLDTTRGGYTF
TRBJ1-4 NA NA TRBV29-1 TGCAGCGTCCAACCGAGTCCTGCAACTAATGAAAAACTGTTTTTT CSVQPSPATNEKLFF
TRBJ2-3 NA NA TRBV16 TGTGCCAGCAGCCTCCTTGGGGGGAGCACAGATACGCAGTATTTT CASSLLGGSTDTQYF
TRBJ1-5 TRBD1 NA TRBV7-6 TGTGCCAGCAGCCCATTTGGCCCCGGGACAGGGGAGGAGAGCAATCAGCCCCAGCATTTT CASSPFGPGTGEESNQPQHF
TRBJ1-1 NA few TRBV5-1 TGCGCCAGCAGCTTGAACAGTCCCATGGAAGCTTTCTTT CASSLNSPMEAFF
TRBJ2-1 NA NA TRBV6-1 TGTGCCAGCAGTGAAGAGGGGACATACAATGAGCAGTTCTTC CASSEEGTYNEQFF
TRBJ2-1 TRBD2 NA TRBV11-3 TGTGCCAGCAGCTACAGTCTCATAGCGGGGGTCAATGAGCAGTTCTTC CASSYSLIAGVNEQFF
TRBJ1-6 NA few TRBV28 TGTGCCAGCATCCAGGCTCCTACGGCACCCCTCCACTTT CASIQAPTAPLHF